What follows describes a single T cell receptor (beta chain). After extraction with the RNeasy kit, 0.5 to 1 ug of the RNA was reverse transcribed using random hexamers. Each CDR3 protein is one row after TCRdb ran MiXCR on the immunoSEQ multiplex PCR reads. The sample lists roughly 150,000 distinct CDR3 sequences, 85% to 95% seen once, with 0.15% to 0.2% in the top ten. The CDR3 loop spans 14 amino acids. Trimming removed 3 bases from V and 1 base from J, with 8 bases in between. Germline V gene data show CDR1 as SGDLS and CDR2 as YYNGEE. The record originates from a study of CD8 T cells in Susac syndrome. About the research overall: The sequenced Susac syndrome patients included six who had clinically active disease and eight or nine who were in remission.

The chain employs TRBV9 and TRBJ1-3; TRBD1 is a possible D gene (5 bases). The sequenced sample consisted of CD4+ T cells from PBMCs. This receptor was taken from a human donor with Susac syndrome. As DNA, the CDR3 is TGTGCCAGCAGCGCCCAGGGATCTGGAAACACCATATATTTT. Protein sequence: CASSAQGSGNTIYF.